Listed below are T cell receptor beta chains from one sample, sequenced in a study of T cell repertoires in cytomegalovirus infection. TCRdb itself ran the reads through MiXCR, one entry per CDR3 protein. The sample records approximately 1,000,000 distinct CDR3 sequences, roughly 31% being singletons. The antigens for these receptors are not known. The sequencing used cultured CD8+ T cells from PBMCs, collected from culture after CMV antigen stimulation. These receptors all stem from a human donor in good health (CMV status not recorded). Some clones in this sample may be carry-over from other donors' samples. CDR3s include the opening cysteine and the closing phenylalanine or tryptophan. Fields, in order: J gene, CDR3 length, V gene, clone size, D gene, CDR3 protein, CDR3 DNA. A D gene is named only where the DNA matches it firmly. Clone size is not always given. Where it is, it says once, few, many or a class for expanded clones.

TRBJ2-7 14 TRBV19 few NA CASKAPVGVDEQYF TGTGCCAGTAAAGCCCCTGTGGGGGTCGACGAGCAGTACTTC
TRBJ2-1 15 TRBV4-3 few NA CASSQTEDTYNEQFF TGCGCCAGCAGCCAGACGGAGGATACCTACAATGAGCAGTTCTTC
TRBJ2-4 14 TRBV12-3/TRBV12-4 NA NA CASSLSPAGNIQYF TGTGCCAGCAGTTTGTCCCCGGCGGGAAACATTCAGTACTTC
TRBJ1-2 14 TRBV28 many TRBD1 CASRQGSGNYGYTF TGTGCCAGCCGACAGGGGAGTGGAAACTATGGCTACACCTTC
TRBJ2-1 15 TRBV4-1 NA NA CASSRRGDTYNEQFF TGCGCCAGCAGCCGAAGGGGGGATACTTACAATGAGCAGTTCTTC
TRBJ2-7 15 TRBV5-4 NA NA CASSPLNSPTYEQYF TGTGCCAGCAGCCCCCTCAACAGTCCAACCTACGAGCAGTACTTC
TRBJ2-1 11 TRBV7-9 many NA CASSFLGEQFF TGTGCCAGCAGCTTTTTGGGTGAGCAGTTCTTC
TRBJ1-5 16 TRBV27 few NA CASSLWGGEPNQPQHF TGTGCCAGCAGTTTATGGGGGGGCGAGCCTAATCAGCCCCAGCATTTT
TRBJ2-2 16 TRBV6-1 few TRBD2 CASSELAGGHIGELFF TGTGCCAGCAGTGAACTAGCGGGGGGGCATATCGGGGAGCTGTTTTTT
TRBJ1-6 14 TRBV27 few NA CASSTRRINSPLHF TGTGCCAGCAGCACCCGACGGATTAATTCACCCCTCCACTTT
TRBJ2-1 15 TRBV7-6 few NA CASSRRGAGSDEQFF TGTGCCAGCAGCCGGAGGGGGGCAGGTAGCGATGAGCAGTTCTTC
TRBJ1-6 14 TRBV20-1 NA TRBD1 CSASNRDRPLPLHF TGCAGTGCTAGTAACCGGGACAGGCCTTTACCCCTCCACTTT
TRBJ1-1 13 TRBV28 few NA CASSLGQVSSAFF TGTGCCAGCAGTTTAGGGCAGGTTAGCTCCGCTTTCTTT
TRBJ1-1 18 TRBV4-3 NA TRBD1 CASSQVIISTGRKTEAFF TGCGCCAGCAGCCAAGTTATTATATCGACAGGGCGAAAAACTGAAGCTTTCTTT
TRBJ1-2 16 TRBV6-1 few TRBD1 CASSELPTGGSDGYTF TGTGCCAGCAGTGAGCTACCGACAGGGGGCTCGGATGGCTACACCTTC
TRBJ2-2 16 TRBV7-6 many NA CASSRPDFETSGELFF TGTGCCAGCAGCCGACCAGACTTTGAGACGTCCGGGGAGCTGTTTTTT
TRBJ2-7 13 TRBV12-3/TRBV12-4 few NA CASSFRGRVEQYF TGTGCCAGCAGTTTTAGAGGCAGGGTCGAGCAGTACTTC
TRBJ1-2 13 TRBV6-5 few NA CASSYSDKYGYTF TGTGCCAGCAGTTACTCTGACAAGTATGGCTACACCTTC
TRBJ2-1 15 TRBV7-2 many TRBD2 CASSLLAAPYNEQFF TGTGCCAGCAGCCTGCTAGCGGCCCCCTACAATGAGCAGTTCTTC
TRBJ2-2 17 TRBV28 NA NA CASSYLSGSQSTGELFF TGTGCCAGCAGTTATCTATCGGGGTCCCAGAGCACCGGGGAGCTGTTTTTT
TRBJ1-1 16 TRBV4-2 medium-sized NA CASSQELGTVNTEAFF TGTGCCAGCAGCCAAGAGCTCGGGACCGTGAACACTGAAGCTTTCTTT
TRBJ2-1 12 TRBV9 NA NA CASSVDLNEQFF TGTGCCAGCAGCGTAGATCTGAATGAGCAGTTCTTC
TRBJ2-1 14 TRBV19 few NA CASRELGSYNEQFF TGTGCCAGTAGGGAACTGGGGTCCTACAATGAGCAGTTCTTC
TRBJ2-7 15 TRBV27 NA NA CASSLSRTVAYEQYF TGTGCCAGCAGTTTATCACGGACGGTCGCCTACGAGCAGTACTTC
TRBJ2-5 13 TRBV27 few NA CASSFAGQETQYF TGTGCCAGCAGTTTCGCAGGACAAGAGACCCAGTACTTC
TRBJ1-2 15 TRBV6-4 few TRBD1 CASSDGTGGVYGYTF TGTGCCAGCAGTGACGGGACAGGGGGCGTCTATGGCTACACCTTC
TRBJ2-5 15 TRBV4-1 few TRBD1 CASSQVETGQETQYF TGCGCCAGCAGCCAAGTCGAGACAGGGCAAGAGACCCAGTACTTC
TRBJ1-1 17 TRBV7-9 few NA CASSEVTDGDGNTEAFF TGTGCCAGCAGCGAAGTGACGGATGGGGACGGGAACACTGAAGCTTTCTTT
TRBJ1-4 16 TRBV6-2/TRBV6-3 NA NA CASSHRGSFEDEKLFF TGTGCCAGCAGCCACAGAGGATCGTTTGAGGATGAAAAACTGTTTTTT
TRBJ2-3 16 TRBV7-9 NA NA CASSFDPRDPTDTQYF TGTGCCAGCAGCTTTGACCCCCGGGACCCCACAGATACGCAGTATTTT
TRBJ2-1 17 TRBV10-3 NA TRBD2 CAISESAAGGSYNEQFF TGTGCCATCAGTGAGTCTGCAGCGGGGGGCTCCTACAATGAGCAGTTCTTC
TRBJ2-3 13 TRBV6-5 NA NA CASSALGIDTQYF TGTGCCAGCAGTGCTTTGGGAATAGATACGCAGTATTTT
TRBJ1-4 15 TRBV19 few NA CASSITGLLNEKLFF TGTGCCAGTAGTATAACCGGGCTACTTAATGAAAAACTGTTTTTT
TRBJ2-3 15 TRBV7-6 NA TRBD2 CASSFWGGTTDTQYF TGTGCCAGCAGCTTTTGGGGGGGTACCACAGATACGCAGTATTTT
TRBJ2-1 13 TRBV7-4 NA TRBD1 CACGTGAYNEQFF TGTGCCTGCGGGACAGGGGCCTACAATGAGCAGTTCTTC
TRBJ2-3 15 TRBV6-2/TRBV6-3 NA TRBD2 CASSSGLRGGNTQYF TGTGCCAGCAGTTCTGGGTTGCGGGGGGGAAATACGCAGTATTTT
TRBJ2-1 14 TRBV25-1 NA NA CASRDGGLRNEQFF TGTGCCAGCAGAGACGGGGGGCTAAGGAATGAGCAGTTCTTC
TRBJ2-3 16 TRBV2 NA TRBD2 CASTGGAGPGTDTQYF TGTGCCAGCACGGGAGGCGCGGGTCCAGGCACAGATACGCAGTATTTT
TRBJ2-7 15 TRBV6-5 NA TRBD1 CASSPRTGVTYEQYF TGTGCCAGCAGCCCGAGGACAGGGGTGACCTACGAGCAGTACTTC
TRBJ1-3 17 TRBV2 NA NA CASSEKVWVSSGNTIYF TGTGCCAGCAGTGAAAAGGTGTGGGTCTCTTCTGGAAACACCATATATTTT
TRBJ1-2 12 TRBV29-1 NA NA CSVEGASYGYTF TGCAGCGTTGAAGGGGCCTCCTATGGCTACACCTTC
TRBJ2-1 16 TRBV4-1 NA TRBD1 CASSHSGTGKYNEQFF TGCGCCAGCAGCCACTCCGGGACAGGGAAATACAATGAGCAGTTCTTC
TRBJ2-5 14 TRBV20-1 NA NA CSAPVRALGETQYF TGCAGTGCCCCCGTTAGGGCCTTGGGAGAGACCCAGTACTTC
TRBJ1-5 15 TRBV18 few TRBD1 CASSPSTGGNQPQHF TGTGCCAGCTCACCATCGACAGGGGGGAATCAGCCCCAGCATTTT
TRBJ2-2 14 TRBV20-1 NA NA CSARDVENTGELFF TGCAGTGCTAGAGACGTGGAAAACACCGGGGAGCTGTTTTTT
TRBJ2-1 15 TRBV25-1 NA TRBD1 CASSLQGVSYNEQFF TGTGCCAGCAGTCTACAGGGGGTTAGCTACAATGAGCAGTTCTTC
TRBJ1-1 16 TRBV7-8 few NA CASSLARGVGYTEAFF TGTGCCAGCAGCTTGGCCCGCGGGGTAGGGTACACTGAAGCTTTCTTT
TRBJ1-6 14 TRBV6-2/TRBV6-3 NA TRBD1 CAGQSGGYNSPLHF TGTGCCGGACAGTCAGGGGGCTATAATTCACCCCTCCACTTT
TRBJ1-1 15 TRBV7-2 NA NA CASTLGQSQNTEAFF TGTGCCAGCACCCTCGGACAGAGTCAGAACACTGAAGCTTTCTTT
TRBJ2-3 16 TRBV4-3 NA NA CASSPLRASLQDTQYF TGCGCCAGCAGCCCCCTGCGGGCCTCACTGCAAGATACGCAGTATTTT
TRBJ2-1 14 TRBV10-3 few TRBD2 CAISGLAVYNEQFF TGTGCCATCAGTGGACTAGCGGTCTACAATGAGCAGTTCTTC
TRBJ1-2 12 TRBV20-1 NA TRBD1 CSATTGRYGYTF TGCAGTGCTACGACAGGGAGGTATGGCTACACCTTC
TRBJ2-7 15 TRBV7-6 many TRBD1 CASSRSGQGTHEQYF TGTGCCAGCAGTCGCAGTGGACAGGGTACCCACGAGCAGTACTTC
TRBJ2-1 17 TRBV6-5 NA TRBD1 CASSYSFGTGFYNEQFF TGTGCCAGCAGTTACTCGTTCGGGACAGGTTTCTACAATGAGCAGTTCTTC
TRBJ2-7 17 TRBV27 NA TRBD2 CASRGLAGGSSSYEQYF TGTGCCAGCAGGGGACTAGCGGGGGGCTCGTCCTCCTACGAGCAGTACTTC